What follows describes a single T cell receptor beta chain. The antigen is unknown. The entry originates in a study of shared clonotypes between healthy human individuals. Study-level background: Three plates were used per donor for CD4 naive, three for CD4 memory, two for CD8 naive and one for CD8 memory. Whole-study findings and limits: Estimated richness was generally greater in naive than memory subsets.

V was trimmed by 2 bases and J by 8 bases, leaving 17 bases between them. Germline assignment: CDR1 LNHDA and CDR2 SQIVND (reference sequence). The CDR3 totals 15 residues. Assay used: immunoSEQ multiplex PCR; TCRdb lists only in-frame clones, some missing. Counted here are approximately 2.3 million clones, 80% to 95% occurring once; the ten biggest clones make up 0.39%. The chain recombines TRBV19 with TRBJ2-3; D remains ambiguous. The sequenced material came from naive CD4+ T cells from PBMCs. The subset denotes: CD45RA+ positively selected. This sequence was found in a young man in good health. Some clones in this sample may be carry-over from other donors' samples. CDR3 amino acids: CASSITPLAVGTQYF. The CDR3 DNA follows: TGTGCCAGTAGTATAACCCCCCTGGCGGTTGGTACGCAGTATTTT.